The sample holds one count of the clone carrying this T cell receptor (beta chain). The protocol was immunoSEQ multiplex PCR, while the TCRdb copy is restricted to in-frame clones and leaves out a portion. The table has roughly 110,000 clones, about nine tenths seen once. This specimen comes from a study of OX40 agonist ivuxolimab in advanced cancers. Looking at the study overall: Every patient in dose escalation had hepatocellular carcinoma, melanoma, renal cell or head and neck cancer.

Patients were ruled out by autoimmune disease history or systemic immunosuppression. Germline V lookup: CDR1 LNHDA, CDR2 SQIVND (reference sequence). The CDR3 extends over 13 amino acids. The V gene end was trimmed by 8 bases and the J gene end by 14 bases; junction bases not matched to a gene: 10. The sequencing here drew on CD4+ or CD8+ T cells sorted from blood, taken in a trial of the OX40 agonist ivuxolimab. V usage is TRBV19 and J usage is TRBJ1-6, with 9 positions matching TRBD1. The receptor was isolated from an adult with an advanced solid tumor such as melanoma, head and neck, liver or kidney cancer. CDR3 amino acids: CASSGTGHVALHF. The CDR3 nucleotides read TGTGCCAGTTCCGGGACAGGGCATGTGGCCCTCCACTTT.